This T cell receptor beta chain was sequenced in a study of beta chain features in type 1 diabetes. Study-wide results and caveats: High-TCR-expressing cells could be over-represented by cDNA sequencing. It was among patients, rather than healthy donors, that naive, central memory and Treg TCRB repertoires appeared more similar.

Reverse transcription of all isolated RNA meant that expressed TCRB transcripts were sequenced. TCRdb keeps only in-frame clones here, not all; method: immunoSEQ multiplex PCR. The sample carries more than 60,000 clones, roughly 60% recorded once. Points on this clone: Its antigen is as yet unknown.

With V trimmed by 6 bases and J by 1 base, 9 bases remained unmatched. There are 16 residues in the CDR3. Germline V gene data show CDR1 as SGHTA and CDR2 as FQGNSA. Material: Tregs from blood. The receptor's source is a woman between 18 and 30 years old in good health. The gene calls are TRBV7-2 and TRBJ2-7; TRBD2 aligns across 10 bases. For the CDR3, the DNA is TGTGCCAGCAGACTAATAGCGGGGGGCGTTTCCTACGAGCAGTACTTC. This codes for CASRLIAGGVSYEQYF.